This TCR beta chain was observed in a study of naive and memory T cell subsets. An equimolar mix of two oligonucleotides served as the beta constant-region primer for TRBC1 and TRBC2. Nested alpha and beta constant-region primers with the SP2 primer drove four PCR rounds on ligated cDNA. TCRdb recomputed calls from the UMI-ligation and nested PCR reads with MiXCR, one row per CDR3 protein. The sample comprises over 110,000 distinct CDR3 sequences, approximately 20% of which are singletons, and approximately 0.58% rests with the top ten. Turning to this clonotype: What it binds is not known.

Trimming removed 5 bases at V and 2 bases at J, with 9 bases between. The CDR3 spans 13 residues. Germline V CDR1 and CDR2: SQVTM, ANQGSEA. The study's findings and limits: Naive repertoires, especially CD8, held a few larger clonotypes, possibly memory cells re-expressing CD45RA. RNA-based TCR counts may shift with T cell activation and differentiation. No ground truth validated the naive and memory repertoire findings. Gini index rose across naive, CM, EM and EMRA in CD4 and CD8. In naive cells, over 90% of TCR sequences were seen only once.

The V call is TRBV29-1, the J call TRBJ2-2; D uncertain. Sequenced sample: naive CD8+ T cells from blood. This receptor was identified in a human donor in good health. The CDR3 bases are TGCAGCGTTCGCACAGTAAACACCGGGGAGCTGTTTTTT. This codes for CSVRTVNTGELFF.